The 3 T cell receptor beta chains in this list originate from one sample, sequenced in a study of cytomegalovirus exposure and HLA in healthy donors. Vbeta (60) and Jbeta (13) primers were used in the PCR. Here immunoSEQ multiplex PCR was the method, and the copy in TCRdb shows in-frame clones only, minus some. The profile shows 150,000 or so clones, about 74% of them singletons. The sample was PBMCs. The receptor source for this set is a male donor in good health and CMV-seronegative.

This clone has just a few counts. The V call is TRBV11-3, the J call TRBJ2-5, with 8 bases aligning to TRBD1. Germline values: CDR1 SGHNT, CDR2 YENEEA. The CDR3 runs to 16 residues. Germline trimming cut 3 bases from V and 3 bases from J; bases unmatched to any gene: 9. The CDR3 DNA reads TGTGCCAGCAGCTTTACCGGGACAGGCTTAAAAGAGACCCAGTACTTC. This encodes CASSFTGTGLKETQYF.

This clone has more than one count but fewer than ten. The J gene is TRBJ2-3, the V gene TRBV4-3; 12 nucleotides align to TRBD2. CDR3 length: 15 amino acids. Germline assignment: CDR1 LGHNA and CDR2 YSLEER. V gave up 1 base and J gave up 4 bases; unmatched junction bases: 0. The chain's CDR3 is CASSQGLAGADTQYF. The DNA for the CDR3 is TGCGCCAGCAGCCAAGGACTAGCGGGAGCAGATACGCAGTATTTT.

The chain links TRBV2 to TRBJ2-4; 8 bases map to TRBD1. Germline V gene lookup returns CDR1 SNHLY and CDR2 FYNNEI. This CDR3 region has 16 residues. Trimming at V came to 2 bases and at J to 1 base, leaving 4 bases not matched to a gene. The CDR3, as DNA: TGTGCCAGCAGTGAACAGGGGGCTCGGGCCAAAAACATTCAGTACTTC. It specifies CASSEQGARAKNIQYF. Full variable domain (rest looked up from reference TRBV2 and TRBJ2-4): EPEVTQTPSHQVTQMGQEVILRCVPISNHLYFYWYRQILGQKVEFLVSFYNNEISEKSEIFDDQFSVERPDGSNFTLKIRSTKLEDSAMYFCASSEQGARAKNIQYFGAGTRLSVL.